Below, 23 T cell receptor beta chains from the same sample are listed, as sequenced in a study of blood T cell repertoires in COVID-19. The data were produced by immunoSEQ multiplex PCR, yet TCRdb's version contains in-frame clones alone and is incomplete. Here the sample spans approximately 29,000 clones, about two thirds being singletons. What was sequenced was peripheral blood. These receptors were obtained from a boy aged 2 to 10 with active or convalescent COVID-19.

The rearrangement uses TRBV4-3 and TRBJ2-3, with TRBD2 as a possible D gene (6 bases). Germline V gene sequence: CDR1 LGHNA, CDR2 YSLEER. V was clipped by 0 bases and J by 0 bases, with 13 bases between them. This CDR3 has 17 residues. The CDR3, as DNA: TGCGCCAGCAGCCAAGACAGGCTCGGGACTAGCACAGATACGCAGTATTTT. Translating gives CASSQDRLGTSTDTQYF.

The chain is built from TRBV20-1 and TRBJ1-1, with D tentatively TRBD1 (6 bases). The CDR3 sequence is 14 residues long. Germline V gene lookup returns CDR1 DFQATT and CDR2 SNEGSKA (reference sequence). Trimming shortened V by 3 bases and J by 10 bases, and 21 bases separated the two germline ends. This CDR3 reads CSASSPTGSLGAFF. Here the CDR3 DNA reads TGCAGTGCTAGTTCCCCGACAGGCTCCCTTGGAGCTTTCTTT.

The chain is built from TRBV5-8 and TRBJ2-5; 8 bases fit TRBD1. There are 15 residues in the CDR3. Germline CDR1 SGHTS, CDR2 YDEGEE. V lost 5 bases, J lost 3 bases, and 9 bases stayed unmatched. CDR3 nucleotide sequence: TGTGCCAGCAGAGGCCCGGGACAGGCTAAAGAGACCCAGTACTTC. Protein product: CASRGPGQAKETQYF.

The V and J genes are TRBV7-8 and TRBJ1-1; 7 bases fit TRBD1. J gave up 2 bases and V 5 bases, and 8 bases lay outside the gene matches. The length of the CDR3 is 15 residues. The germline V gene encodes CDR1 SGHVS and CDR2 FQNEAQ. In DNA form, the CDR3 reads TGTGCCAGCAGCCTTGAGGGGGCGGGAAACACTGAAGCTTTCTTT. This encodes CASSLEGAGNTEAFF.

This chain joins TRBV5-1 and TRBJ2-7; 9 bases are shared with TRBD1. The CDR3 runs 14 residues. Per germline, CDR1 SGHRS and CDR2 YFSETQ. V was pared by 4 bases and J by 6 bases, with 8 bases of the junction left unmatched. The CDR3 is CASSPWDRAREQYF. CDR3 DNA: TGCGCCAGCAGCCCCTGGGACAGGGCCCGCGAGCAGTACTTC.

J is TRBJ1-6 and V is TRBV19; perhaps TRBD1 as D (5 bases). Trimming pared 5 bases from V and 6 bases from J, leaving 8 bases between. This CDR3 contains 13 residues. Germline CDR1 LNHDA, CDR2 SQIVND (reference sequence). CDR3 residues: CASSLGGNSPLHF. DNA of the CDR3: TGTGCCAGTAGTCTGGGGGGTAATTCACCCCTCCACTTT.

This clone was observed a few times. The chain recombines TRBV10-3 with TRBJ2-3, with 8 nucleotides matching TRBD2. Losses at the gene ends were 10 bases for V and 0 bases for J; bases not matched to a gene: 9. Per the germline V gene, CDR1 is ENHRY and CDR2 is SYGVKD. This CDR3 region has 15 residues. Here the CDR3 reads CATQAGGSSTDTQYF. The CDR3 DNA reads TGTGCCACTCAGGCGGGGGGCTCTAGCACAGATACGCAGTATTTT.

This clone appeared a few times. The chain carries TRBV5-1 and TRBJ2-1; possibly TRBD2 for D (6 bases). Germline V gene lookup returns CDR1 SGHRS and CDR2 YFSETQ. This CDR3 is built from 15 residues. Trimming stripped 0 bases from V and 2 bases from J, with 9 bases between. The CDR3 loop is CASSLAAGPYNEQFF. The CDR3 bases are TGCGCCAGCAGCTTGGCGGCGGGACCCTACAATGAGCAGTTCTTC.

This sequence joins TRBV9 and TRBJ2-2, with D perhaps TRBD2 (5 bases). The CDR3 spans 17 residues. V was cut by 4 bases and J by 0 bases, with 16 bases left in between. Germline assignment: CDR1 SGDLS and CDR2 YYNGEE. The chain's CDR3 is CASSKSVRAANTGELFF. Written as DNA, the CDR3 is TGTGCCAGCAGCAAATCCGTGAGGGCCGCGAACACCGGGGAGCTGTTTTTT.

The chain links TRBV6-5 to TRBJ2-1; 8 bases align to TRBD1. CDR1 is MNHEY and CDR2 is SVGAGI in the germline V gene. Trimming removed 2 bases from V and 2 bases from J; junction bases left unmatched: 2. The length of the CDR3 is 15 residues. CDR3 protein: CASSYLGQAYNEQFF. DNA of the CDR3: TGTGCCAGCAGTTACCTGGGACAGGCCTACAATGAGCAGTTCTTC.

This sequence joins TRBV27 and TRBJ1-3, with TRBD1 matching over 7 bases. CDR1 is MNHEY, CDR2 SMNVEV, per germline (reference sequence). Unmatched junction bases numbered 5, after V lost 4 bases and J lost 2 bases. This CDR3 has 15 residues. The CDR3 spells CASSSQGQAGNTIYF. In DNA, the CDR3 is TGTGCCAGCAGTTCCCAAGGACAGGCTGGAAACACCATATATTTT.

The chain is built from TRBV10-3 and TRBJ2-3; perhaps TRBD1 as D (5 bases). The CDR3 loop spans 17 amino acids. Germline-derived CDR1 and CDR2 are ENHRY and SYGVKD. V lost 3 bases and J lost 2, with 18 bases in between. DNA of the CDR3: TGTGCCATCAGTGATTTCTGGACACTGGGCCACACAGATACGCAGTATTTT. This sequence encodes CAISDFWTLGHTDTQYF.

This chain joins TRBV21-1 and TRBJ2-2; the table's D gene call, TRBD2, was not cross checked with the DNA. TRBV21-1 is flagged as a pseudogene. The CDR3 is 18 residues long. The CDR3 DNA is TGTGCCAGCAGCGGGGGGACTAGCGGGAGATCGAACACCGGGGAGCTGTTTTTT. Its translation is CASSGGTSGRSNTGELFF.

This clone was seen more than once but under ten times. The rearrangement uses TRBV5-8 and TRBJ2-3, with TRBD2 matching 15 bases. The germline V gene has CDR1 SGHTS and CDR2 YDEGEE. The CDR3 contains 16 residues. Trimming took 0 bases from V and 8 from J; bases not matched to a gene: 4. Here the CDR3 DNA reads TGTGCCAGCAGCTTGGGGACTAGCGGGAGGGCTATTACGCAGTATTTT. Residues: CASSLGTSGRAITQYF.

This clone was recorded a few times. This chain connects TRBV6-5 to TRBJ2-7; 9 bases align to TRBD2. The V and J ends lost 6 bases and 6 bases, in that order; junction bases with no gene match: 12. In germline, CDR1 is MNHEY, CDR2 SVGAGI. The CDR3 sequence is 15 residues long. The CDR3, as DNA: TGTGCCAGCAGCCGCAACGGGGGACTAGCTGGCGAGCAGTACTTC. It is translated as CASSRNGGLAGEQYF.

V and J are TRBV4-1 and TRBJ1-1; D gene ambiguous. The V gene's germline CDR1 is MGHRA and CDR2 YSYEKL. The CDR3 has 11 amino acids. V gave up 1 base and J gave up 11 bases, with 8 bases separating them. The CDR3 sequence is CASSQVGHAFF. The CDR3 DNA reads TGCGCCAGCAGCCAAGTTGGCCACGCTTTCTTT.

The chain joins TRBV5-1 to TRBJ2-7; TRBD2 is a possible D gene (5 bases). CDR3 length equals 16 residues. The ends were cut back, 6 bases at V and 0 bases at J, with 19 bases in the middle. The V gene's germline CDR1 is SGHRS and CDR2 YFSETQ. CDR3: CASTWNPTTSSYEQYF. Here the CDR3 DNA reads TGCGCCAGCACCTGGAACCCGACTACCAGCTCCTACGAGCAGTACTTC.

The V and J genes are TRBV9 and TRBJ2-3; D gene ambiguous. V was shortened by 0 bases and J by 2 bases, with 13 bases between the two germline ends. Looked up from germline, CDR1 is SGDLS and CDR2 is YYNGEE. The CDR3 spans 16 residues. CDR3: CASSVGSLSTTDTQYF. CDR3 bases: TGTGCCAGCAGCGTAGGCTCTTTATCTACCACAGATACGCAGTATTTT.

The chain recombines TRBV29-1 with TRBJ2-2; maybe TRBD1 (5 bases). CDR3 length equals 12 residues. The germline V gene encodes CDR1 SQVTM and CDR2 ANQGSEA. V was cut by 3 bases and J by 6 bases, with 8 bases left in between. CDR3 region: CSVDRAPGELFF. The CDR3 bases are TGCAGCGTTGACAGGGCACCCGGGGAGCTGTTTTTT.

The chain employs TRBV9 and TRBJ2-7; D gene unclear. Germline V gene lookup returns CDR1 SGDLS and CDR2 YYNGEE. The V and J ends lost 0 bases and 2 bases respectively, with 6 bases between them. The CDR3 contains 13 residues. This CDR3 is CASSVANPYEQYV. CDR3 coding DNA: TGTGCCAGCAGCGTAGCTAACCCCTACGAGCAGTACGTC.

The CDR3 spells CASSPGGNTEAFF. The CDR3 coding sequence is TGTGCCAGCTCTCCCGGGGGGAACACTGAAGCTTTCTTT. The rearrangement joins TRBV18 to TRBJ1-1; a weak D match, TRBD1 (5 bases). CDR1 is KGHSH and CDR2 is LQKENI in the germline V gene. The length of the CDR3 is 13 residues. With 6 bases removed from V and 1 base from J, the gap between germline ends came to 9 bases.

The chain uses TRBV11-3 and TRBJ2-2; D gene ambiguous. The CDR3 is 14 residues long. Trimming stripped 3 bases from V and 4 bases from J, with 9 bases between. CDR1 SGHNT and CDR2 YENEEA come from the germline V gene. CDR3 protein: CASSFSSFTGELFF. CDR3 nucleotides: TGTGCCAGCAGCTTTAGCAGCTTCACCGGGGAGCTGTTTTTT.

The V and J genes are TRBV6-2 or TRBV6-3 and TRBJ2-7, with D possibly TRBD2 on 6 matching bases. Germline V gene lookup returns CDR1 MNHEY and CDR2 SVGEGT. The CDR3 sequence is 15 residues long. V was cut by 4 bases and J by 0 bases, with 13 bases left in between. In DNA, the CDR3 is TGTGCCAGCAGTTTAATCGCGGGAAACTCCTACGAGCAGTACTTC. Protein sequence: CASSLIAGNSYEQYF.